The sequence of this T cell receptor (beta chain) was determined in a study of early T cells in non-severe SARS-CoV-2 infection. TCRdb reprocessed the 5' RACE reads with MiXCR, giving one entry per CDR3 protein. The data show approximately 23,000 distinct CDR3 sequences, with approximately 4.8% seen just once and 10% held by the top ten. V lost 5 bases to trimming and J lost 4 bases; unmatched junction nucleotides: 13. The germline CDR1 and CDR2 sequences are SNHLY and FYNNEI. This CDR3 has 16 amino acids. This sequence was found in an adult who was a healthcare worker with PCR-confirmed SARS-CoV-2 infection or an uninfected control (not recorded which). The J gene is TRBJ1-1, the V gene TRBV2; 7 bases map to TRBD1. The sequencing sample was made of whole blood. CDR3 in amino acids: CASSPFGQAGSTEAFF. DNA of the CDR3: TGTGCCAGCAGTCCCTTTGGACAGGCGGGATCCACTGAAGCTTTCTTT.